The T cell receptor (beta chain) described here comes from a study of shared clonotypes between healthy human individuals. Across the whole study: Contributing individuals were two females and a few males aged 18 to 49.

Repertoires were generated with immunoSEQ multiplex PCR, while TCRdb's copy carries only in-frame clones and drops some. This repertoire shows roughly 410,000 clones, about 96% found once; its top ten account for about 0.34%. Trimming removed 0 bases at V and 5 bases at J, with 11 bases between. Per germline, CDR1 SGHDT and CDR2 YYEEEE. The CDR3 covers 14 residues. As to this clone: Its antigen is not identified.

Study-level results: Generally, naive subsets (rather than memory subsets) showed larger estimated richness. Researchers sampled only blood; tissue repertoires likely differ. Depth was large, yet rarefaction showed that sorted-subset sequencing was incomplete.

Material for sequencing was memory CD8+ T cells sorted from blood. Subset given: CD45RO+ cells pooled with CCR7-negative TemRA cells. The sequence was obtained from a young man in good health. J is TRBJ2-5 and V is TRBV5-6; no reliable D call. CDR3 in DNA: TGTGCCAGCAGCTTGGCCTGGGGATTTGAGACCCAGTACTTC. This sequence encodes CASSLAWGFETQYF.